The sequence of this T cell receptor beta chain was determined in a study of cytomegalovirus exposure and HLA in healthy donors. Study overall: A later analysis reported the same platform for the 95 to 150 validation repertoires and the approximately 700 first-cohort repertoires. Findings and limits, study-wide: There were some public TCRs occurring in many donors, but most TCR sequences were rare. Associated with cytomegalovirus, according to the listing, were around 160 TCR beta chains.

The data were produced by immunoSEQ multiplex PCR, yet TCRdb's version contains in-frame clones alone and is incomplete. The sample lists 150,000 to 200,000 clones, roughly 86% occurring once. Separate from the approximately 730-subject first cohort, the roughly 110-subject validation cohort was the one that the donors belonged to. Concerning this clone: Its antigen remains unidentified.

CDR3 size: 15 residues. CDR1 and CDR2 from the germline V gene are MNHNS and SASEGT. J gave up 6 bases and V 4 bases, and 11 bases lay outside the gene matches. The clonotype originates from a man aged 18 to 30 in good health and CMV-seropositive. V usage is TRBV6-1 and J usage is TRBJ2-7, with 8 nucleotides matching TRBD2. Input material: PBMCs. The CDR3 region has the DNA TGTGCCAGCAGTGCGCGGCGGGGGGACCGCGGCGAGCAGTACTTC. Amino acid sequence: CASSARRGDRGEQYF.